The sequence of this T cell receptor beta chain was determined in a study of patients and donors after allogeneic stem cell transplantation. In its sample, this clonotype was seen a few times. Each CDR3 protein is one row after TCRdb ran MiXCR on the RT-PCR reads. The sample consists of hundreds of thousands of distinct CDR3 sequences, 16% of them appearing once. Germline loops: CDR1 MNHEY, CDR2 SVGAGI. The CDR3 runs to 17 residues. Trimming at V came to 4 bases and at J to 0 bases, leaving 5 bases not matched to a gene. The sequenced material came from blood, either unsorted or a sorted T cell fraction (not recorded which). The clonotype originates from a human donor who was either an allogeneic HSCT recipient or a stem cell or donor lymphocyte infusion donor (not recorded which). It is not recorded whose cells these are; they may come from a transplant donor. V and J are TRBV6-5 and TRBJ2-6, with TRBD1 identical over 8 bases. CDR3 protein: CASSFGQGPSGANVLTF. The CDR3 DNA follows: TGTGCCAGCAGTTTTGGACAGGGCCCCTCTGGGGCCAACGTCCTGACTTTC.